Listed below are T cell receptor beta chains from one sample, sequenced in a study of T cell changes during pregnancy in multiple sclerosis. The repertoire was sequenced with immunoSEQ multiplex PCR; TCRdb's copy has only in-frame clones and lacks some. The sample has 80,000 to 100,000 clones; approximately 95% are singletons. The sample here was peripheral blood, taken after pregnancy. These receptor sequences come from a female donor with multiple sclerosis, enrolled in a pregnancy study. Both conserved end residues are part of each CDR3. D genes are given only for firm matches. Expanded clones are given a class, and other clones once, few, many or no size at all.

J gene,clone size,V gene,D gene,CDR3 protein,CDR3 DNA
TRBJ2-3,.,TRBV7-2,TRBD2,CASSLFGGRADTQYF,TGTGCCAGCAGCCTTTTCGGGGGGAGGGCAGATACGCAGTATTTT
TRBJ2-7,.,TRBV5-4,TRBD2,CASSTGRAPYEQYF,TGTGCCAGCAGCACCGGGAGGGCCCCCTACGAGCAGTACTTC
TRBJ2-7,.,TRBV19,.,CASSIGQSTYEQYF,TGTGCCAGTAGTATTGGACAGTCGACCTACGAGCAGTACTTC
TRBJ1-5,once,TRBV28,TRBD1,CASSRIQGAINQPQHF,TGTGCCAGCAGTCGTATACAGGGGGCGATTAATCAGCCCCAGCATTTT
TRBJ1-2,.,TRBV4-3,.,CASSQDSLTDTYGYTF,TGCGCCAGCAGCCAAGATTCTCTAACGGACACTTATGGCTACACCTTC
TRBJ2-1,.,TRBV5-1,TRBD2,CASSLLAGGGNEQFF,TGCGCCAGCAGCCTCCTAGCGGGAGGCGGCAATGAGCAGTTCTTC
TRBJ1-5,.,TRBV7-2,TRBD1,CASSSSTGYQPQHF,TGTGCCAGCAGCTCGTCGACAGGGTATCAGCCCCAGCATTTT
TRBJ1-3,.,TRBV4-2,.,CASSQVIQGLGGNTIYF,TGTGCCAGCAGCCAAGTTATTCAGGGGCTGGGCGGAAACACCATATATTTT
TRBJ2-3,.,TRBV5-1,TRBD2,CASSLISLAGGVDTQYF,TGCGCCAGCAGCTTGATATCGCTAGCGGGAGGAGTAGATACGCAGTATTTT
TRBJ2-5,.,TRBV19,.,CASREGRTVETQYF,TGTGCCAGTAGGGAGGGGCGCACGGTGGAGACCCAGTACTTC
TRBJ2-7,.,TRBV5-1,TRBD1,CASSPTGGGSYEQYF,TGCGCCAGCAGCCCGACAGGGGGGGGTTCCTACGAGCAGTACTTC
TRBJ1-1,.,TRBV27,.,CASRNAGDTEAFF,TGTGCCAGCAGGAACGCCGGAGACACTGAAGCTTTCTTT
TRBJ2-3,once,TRBV14,TRBD2,CASSQEAGSSTDTQYF,TGTGCCAGCAGCCAAGAAGCGGGATCCAGCACAGATACGCAGTATTTT
TRBJ2-2,.,TRBV7-2,.,CASSLVAISNTGELFF,TGTGCCAGCAGCTTAGTAGCAATATCGAACACCGGGGAGCTGTTTTTT
TRBJ2-1,.,TRBV27,TRBD2,CASSSTSGEQFF,TGTGCCAGCAGTTCTACTAGCGGAGAGCAGTTCTTC
TRBJ2-3,once,TRBV27,TRBD2,CASSRLADTQYF,TGTGCCAGCAGTCGACTAGCCGATACGCAGTATTTT
TRBJ2-3,.,TRBV6-1,.,CASSDFRGNGADTQYF,TGTGCCAGCAGTGATTTTCGGGGGAATGGCGCAGATACGCAGTATTTT
TRBJ1-3,.,TRBV5-6,TRBD1,CASSFRGSSGNTIYF,TGTGCCAGCAGCTTCAGGGGGTCCTCTGGAAACACCATATATTTT
TRBJ1-2,.,TRBV19,.,CASSIERGAHGYTF,TGTGCCAGTAGTATAGAAAGGGGCGCACATGGCTACACCTTC
TRBJ1-1,.,TRBV6-5,.,CASRPGQMNTEAFF,TGTGCCAGCAGACCCGGACAGATGAACACTGAAGCTTTCTTT
TRBJ2-1,.,TRBV4-3,TRBD2,CASSQGLAGVANEQFF,TGCGCCAGCAGCCAGGGACTAGCGGGAGTAGCTAATGAGCAGTTCTTC
TRBJ2-5,.,TRBV19,TRBD1,CASTLTGTGRIETQYF,TGTGCCAGTACCCTAACCGGGACAGGGAGGATAGAGACCCAGTACTTC
TRBJ1-4,.,TRBV19,.,CASSTSLWTATNEKLFF,TGTGCCAGTAGTACCTCCCTTTGGACAGCAACTAATGAAAAACTGTTTTTT
TRBJ1-4,once,TRBV27,.,CASSLGSRSTNEKLFF,TGTGCCAGCAGTTTAGGTAGCCGATCAACTAATGAAAAACTGTTTTTT
TRBJ2-3,.,TRBV2,.,CASVYAGKTDTQYF,TGTGCCAGCGTCTACGCAGGTAAAACAGATACGCAGTATTTT
TRBJ2-5,.,TRBV7-9,TRBD1,CASSRGDRGRRETQYF,TGTGCCAGCAGCAGGGGGGACAGGGGGCGCAGGGAGACCCAGTACTTC
TRBJ1-2,few,TRBV14,.,CASSQDYNYGYTF,TGTGCCAGCAGCCAAGATTATAACTATGGCTACACCTTC
TRBJ2-1,.,TRBV18,.,CASSPSGEQFF,TGTGCCAGCTCACCTTCGGGTGAGCAGTTCTTC
TRBJ2-3,.,TRBV5-6,.,CASSPRGGDTQYF,TGTGCCAGCAGCCCCCGGGGTGGCGATACGCAGTATTTT
TRBJ2-1,.,TRBV10-1,.,CASREAGDYNEQFF,TGCGCCAGCAGGGAAGCGGGCGATTACAATGAGCAGTTCTTC
TRBJ1-3,.,TRBV21-1,.,CASSKRTHFEGPGQGHSPDTIYF,TGTGCCAGCAGCAAAAGAACACATTTTGAAGGTCCGGGACAGGGGCACTCCCCGGACACCATATATTTT